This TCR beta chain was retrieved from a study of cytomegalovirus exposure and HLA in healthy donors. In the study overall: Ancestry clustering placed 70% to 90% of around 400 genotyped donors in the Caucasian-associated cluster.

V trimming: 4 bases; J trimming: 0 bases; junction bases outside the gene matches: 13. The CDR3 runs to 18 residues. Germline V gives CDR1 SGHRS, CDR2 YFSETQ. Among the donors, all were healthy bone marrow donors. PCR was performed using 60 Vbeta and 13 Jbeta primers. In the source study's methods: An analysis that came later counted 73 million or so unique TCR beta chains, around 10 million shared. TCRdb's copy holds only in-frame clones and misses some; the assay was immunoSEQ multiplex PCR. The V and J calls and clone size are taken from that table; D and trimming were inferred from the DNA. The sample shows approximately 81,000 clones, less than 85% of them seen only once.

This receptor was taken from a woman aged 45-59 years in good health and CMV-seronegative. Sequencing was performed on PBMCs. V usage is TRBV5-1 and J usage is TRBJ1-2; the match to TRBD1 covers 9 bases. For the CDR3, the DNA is TGCGCCAGCAGCCCGGGTGGGACAGGGAGACCAGCTAACTATGGCTACACCTTC. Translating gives CASSPGGTGRPANYGYTF.